This T cell receptor beta chain was found in a study of blood T cells in healthy people across ages. Study results and caveats: Possibly confounding the expanded clonotype changes was the fact that donor CMV status was unknown. A greater number of naive CD4+ cells and higher diversity distinguished long-lived donors from aged donors. Researchers deemed the diversity estimates from one million T cells underestimates.

Trimming cost V 5 bases and J 4 bases; bases outside gene matches: 20. Germline V gene lookup returns CDR1 SEHNR and CDR2 FQNEAQ (reference sequence). This CDR3 region has 18 residues. Healthy Russian Caucasian donors spanned ages about 6 to 100 years. A second PCR, run for roughly 7 to 12 cycles, used a sample-barcoded 5' primer plus a J-beta primer mix. TCRdb analysed the 5' RACE reads with MiXCR anew, one entry per CDR3 protein. The data contain nearly 800,000 distinct CDR3 sequences, 45% to 70% of them singletons. This clonotype was seen a few times. The antigen is unknown. The sample consisted of blood. The receptor was derived from a man aged 35 to 55 in good health. V usage is TRBV7-9 and J usage is TRBJ2-7; 7 nucleotides align to TRBD2. CDR3 sequence: CASSPSAKRGGPTYEQYF. The CDR3 DNA follows: TGTGCCAGCAGCCCAAGTGCGAAACGGGGAGGGCCTACGTACGAGCAGTACTTC.